One T cell receptor beta chain is described in this entry. Its target is unknown. The source of the sample is a study of shared clonotypes between healthy human individuals. Study details: Three CD4 naive, three CD4 memory, two CD8 naive and one CD8 memory plate were used per donor.

Researchers ran the assay at a deep level. The authors' processing: For the immunoSEQ data, sequences were junction-only without quality scores, so filtering differed. TCRdb's table, derived via immunoSEQ multiplex PCR, lists solely in-frame clones and lacks some. D and trimming were read from the DNA, whereas the V and J calls and clone size are those reported in that table. The table shows fewer than 700,000 clones, with about 95% occurring only once. Findings of the study overall: Memory subsets had estimated richness that was generally smaller than that of naive subsets.

The ends were cut back, 2 bases at V and 6 bases at J, with 11 bases in the middle. The CDR3 has 13 residues. Germline CDR1 reads SGHNT; CDR2 reads YYREEE (reference sequence). Positive CCR7 selection of CD45RO-negative cells yielded the naive CD8 cells, and terminally differentiated effector memory CD45RA+ cells were excluded. This receptor was identified in a woman aged 25-40 years in good health. The chain links TRBV5-4 to TRBJ1-2; weak D call: TRBD1 (5 bases). Sequencing was performed on naive CD8+ T cells sorted from blood. CDR3 protein: CASSFQGADGYTF. The CDR3 DNA follows: TGTGCCAGCAGCTTTCAGGGAGCCGATGGCTACACCTTC.